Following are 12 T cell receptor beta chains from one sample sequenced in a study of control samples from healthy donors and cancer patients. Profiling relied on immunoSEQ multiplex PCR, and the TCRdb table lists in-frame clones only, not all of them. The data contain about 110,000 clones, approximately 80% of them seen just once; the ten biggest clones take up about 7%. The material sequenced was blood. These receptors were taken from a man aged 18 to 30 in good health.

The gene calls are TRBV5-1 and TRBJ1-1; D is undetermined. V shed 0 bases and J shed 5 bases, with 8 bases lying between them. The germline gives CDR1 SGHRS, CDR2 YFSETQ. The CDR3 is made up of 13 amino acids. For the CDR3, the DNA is TGCGCCAGCAGCTTGGAAGTGAGGACTGAAGCTTTCTTT. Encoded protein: CASSLEVRTEAFF.

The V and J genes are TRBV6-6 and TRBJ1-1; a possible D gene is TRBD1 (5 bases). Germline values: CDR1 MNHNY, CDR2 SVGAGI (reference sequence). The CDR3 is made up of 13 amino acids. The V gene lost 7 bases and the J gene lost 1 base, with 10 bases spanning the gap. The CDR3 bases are TGTGCCAGCACCCCGGGGGAGAACACTGAAGCTTTCTTT. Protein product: CASTPGENTEAFF.

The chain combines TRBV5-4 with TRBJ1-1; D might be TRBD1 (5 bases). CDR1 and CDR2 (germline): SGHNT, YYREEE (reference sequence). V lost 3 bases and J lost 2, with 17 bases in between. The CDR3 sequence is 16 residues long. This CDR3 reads CASSSPPGPGNTEAFF. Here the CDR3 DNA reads TGTGCCAGCAGCTCGCCTCCGGGACCCGGCAACACTGAAGCTTTCTTT.

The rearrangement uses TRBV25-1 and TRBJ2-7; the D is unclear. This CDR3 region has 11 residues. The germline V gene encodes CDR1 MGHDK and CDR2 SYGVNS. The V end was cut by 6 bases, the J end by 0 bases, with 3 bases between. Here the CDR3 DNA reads TGTGCCAGCAGCGACTCCTACGAGCAGTACTTC. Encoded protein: CASSDSYEQYF.

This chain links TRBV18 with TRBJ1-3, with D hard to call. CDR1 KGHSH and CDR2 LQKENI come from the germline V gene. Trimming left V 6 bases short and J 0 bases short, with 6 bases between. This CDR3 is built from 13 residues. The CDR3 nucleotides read TGTGCCAGCTCCGCGGACTCTGGAAACACCATATATTTT. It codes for CASSADSGNTIYF.

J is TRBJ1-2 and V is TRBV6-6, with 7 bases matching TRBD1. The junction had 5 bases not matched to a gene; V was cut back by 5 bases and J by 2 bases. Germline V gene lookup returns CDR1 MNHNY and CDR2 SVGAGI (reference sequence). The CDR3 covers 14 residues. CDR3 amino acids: CASSVQGVNYGYTF. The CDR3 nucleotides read TGTGCCAGCAGTGTCCAGGGGGTGAACTATGGCTACACCTTC.

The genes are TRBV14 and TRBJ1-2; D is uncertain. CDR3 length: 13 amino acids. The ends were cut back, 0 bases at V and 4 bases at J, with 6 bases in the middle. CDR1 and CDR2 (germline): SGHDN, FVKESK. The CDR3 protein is CASSQDISYGYTF. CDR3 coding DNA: TGTGCCAGCAGCCAAGATATCAGCTATGGCTACACCTTC.

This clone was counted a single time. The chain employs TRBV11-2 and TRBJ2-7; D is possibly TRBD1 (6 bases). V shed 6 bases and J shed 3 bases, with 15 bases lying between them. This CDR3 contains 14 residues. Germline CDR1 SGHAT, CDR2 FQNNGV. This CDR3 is CASRNQGMGYEQYV. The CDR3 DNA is TGTGCCAGCAGGAATCAGGGGATGGGCTACGAGCAGTACGTC.

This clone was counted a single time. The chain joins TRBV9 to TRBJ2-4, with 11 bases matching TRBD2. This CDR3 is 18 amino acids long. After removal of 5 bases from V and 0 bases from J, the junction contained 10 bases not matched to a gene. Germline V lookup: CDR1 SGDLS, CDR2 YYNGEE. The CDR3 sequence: CASSLLAGVNSAKNIQYF. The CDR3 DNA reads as TGTGCCAGCAGTCTACTAGCGGGGGTGAACTCAGCCAAAAACATTCAGTACTTC.

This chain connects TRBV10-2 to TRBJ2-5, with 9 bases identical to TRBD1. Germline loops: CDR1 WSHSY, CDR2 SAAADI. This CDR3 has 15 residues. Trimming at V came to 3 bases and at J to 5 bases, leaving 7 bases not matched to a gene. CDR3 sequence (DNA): TGCGCCAGCAGTGAAACAGGGGGCGAGTATGAGACCCAGTACTTC. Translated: CASSETGGEYETQYF.

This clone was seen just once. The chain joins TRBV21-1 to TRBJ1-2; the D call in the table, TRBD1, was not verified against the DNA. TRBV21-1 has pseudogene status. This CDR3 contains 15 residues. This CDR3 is CASSKGPPQVYGYTF. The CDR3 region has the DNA TGTGCCAGCAGCAAAGGGCCACCCCAAGTTTATGGCTACACCTTC.

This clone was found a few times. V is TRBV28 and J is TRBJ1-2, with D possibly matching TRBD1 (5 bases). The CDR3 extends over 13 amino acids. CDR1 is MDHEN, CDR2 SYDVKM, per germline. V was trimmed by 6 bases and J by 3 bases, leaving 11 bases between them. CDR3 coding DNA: TGTGCCAGCAGCCTGGGGACGGACTATGGCTACACCTTC. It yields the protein CASSLGTDYGYTF.